The 27 T cell receptor beta chains reported below all come from one sample, sequenced in a study of cytomegalovirus exposure and HLA in healthy donors. PCR involved 60 Vbeta and 13 Jbeta primers. Produced via immunoSEQ multiplex PCR; TCRdb's table is partial and in-frame only. Of 100,000 to 150,000 clones listed, 70% to 90% are singletons. Material for sequencing was PBMCs. The receptors originated from a woman in her forties in good health and CMV-seropositive.

The chain is built from TRBV27 and TRBJ1-1; 7 nucleotides match TRBD1. Germline CDR1 is MNHEY and CDR2 is SMNVEV (reference sequence). This CDR3 is 14 amino acids long. Trimming cost V 5 bases and J 1 base; bases outside gene matches: 4. CDR3 residues: CASSLGQKNTEAFF. In nucleotides, the CDR3 is TGTGCCAGCAGTCTGGGACAGAAGAACACTGAAGCTTTCTTT.

V and J are TRBV15 and TRBJ1-4; a weak D match, TRBD1 (5 bases). The V gene lost 0 bases and the J gene lost 7 bases, with 15 bases spanning the gap. Germline V gene data show CDR1 as LNHNV and CDR2 as YYDKDF (reference sequence). The CDR3 length is 16 residues. CDR3 region: CATSRDREGEGEKLFF. In nucleotides, the CDR3 is TGTGCCACCAGCAGAGATCGCGAAGGGGAGGGTGAAAAACTGTTTTTT.

The chain carries TRBV9 and TRBJ1-5; a weak D match, TRBD1 (6 bases). Germline V gene sequence: CDR1 SGDLS, CDR2 YYNGEE. This CDR3 comprises 15 residues. V lost 3 bases and J 0 bases, leaving 10 bases between the germline ends. DNA of the CDR3: TGTGCCAGCAGCGCACAGGGACGTAGCAATCAGCCCCAGCATTTT. It translates to CASSAQGRSNQPQHF.

V and J are TRBV29-1 and TRBJ2-7; 14 nucleotides match TRBD2. The CDR3 has 15 residues. V gave up 1 base and J gave up 3 bases; unmatched junction bases: 2. From germline, CDR1 is SQVTM and CDR2 ANQGSEA. The CDR3 DNA follows: TGCAGCGTTGAAGGGACTAGCGGGGGGAACTACGAGCAGTACTTC. Protein product: CSVEGTSGGNYEQYF.

The rearrangement links TRBV19 to TRBJ2-5, with D tentatively TRBD1 (5 bases). V shed 1 base and J shed 5 bases, with 11 bases lying between them. Germline V CDR1 and CDR2: LNHDA, SQIVND (reference sequence). This CDR3 is 14 amino acids long. The DNA for the CDR3 is TGTGCCAGTAGTATAGGGGGCACGAGGGAGACCCAGTACTTC. This encodes CASSIGGTRETQYF.

This rearrangement joins TRBV5-1 to TRBJ2-3, with a weak D call TRBD2 (5 bases). Germline CDR1 is SGHRS and CDR2 is YFSETQ. This CDR3 contains 13 residues. Trimming cost V 4 bases and J 3 bases, with 9 bases left between them. CDR3 nucleotides: TGCGCCAGCAGCGAGCGGAGGACAGATACGCAGTATTTT. Translation gives CASSERRTDTQYF.

The rearrangement uses TRBV4-2 and TRBJ2-7, with D possibly TRBD2 on 5 matching bases. The CDR3 length is 15 residues. CDR1 is LGHNA and CDR2 is YNFKEQ in the germline V gene. With 0 bases removed from V and 3 bases from J, the gap between germline ends came to 12 bases. Here the CDR3 reads CASSQEGSAGYEQYF. In DNA, the CDR3 is TGTGCCAGCAGCCAAGAGGGTAGCGCGGGCTACGAGCAGTACTTC.

This sequence joins TRBV7-3 and TRBJ1-2, with 9 bases aligning to TRBD1. CDR1 and CDR2 from the germline V gene are SGHTA and FQGTGA. The V segment lost 5 bases and the J segment 8 bases; nucleotides outside the gene matches: 9. The CDR3 sequence is 14 residues long. The CDR3, as DNA: TGTGCCAGCAGCGCCTCGACAGGGGGTGAAGGCTACACCTTC. Amino acid sequence: CASSASTGGEGYTF.

The chain employs TRBV9 and TRBJ2-1; 8 bases are shared with TRBD2. The germline V gene encodes CDR1 SGDLS and CDR2 YYNGEE. The CDR3 has 16 amino acids. With 2 bases clipped from V and 8 bases from J, the junction kept 12 bases outside the gene matches. CDR3 coding DNA: TGTGCCAGCAGCGTTGGAAGCGGGAGCGGGAATGATGAGCAGTTCTTC. This sequence encodes CASSVGSGSGNDEQFF.

The genes are TRBV9 and TRBJ2-7; 7 positions agree with TRBD1. This CDR3 has 16 amino acids. The germline gives CDR1 SGDLS, CDR2 YYNGEE. Trimming cost V 2 bases and J 2 bases; bases outside gene matches: 10. CDR3 loop: CASSVATTGLAYEQYF. The CDR3 DNA reads TGTGCCAGCAGCGTTGCAACGACAGGGCTAGCCTACGAGCAGTACTTC. Supplemented by reference TRBV9 and TRBJ2-7, the full variable domain reads DSGVTQTPKHLITATGQRVTLRCSPRSGDLSVYWYQQSLDQGLQFLIQYYNGEERAKGNILERFSAQQFPDLHSELNLSSLELGDSALYFCASSVATTGLAYEQYFGPGTRLTVT.

This rearrangement joins TRBV5-1 to TRBJ1-2, with D hard to call. The CDR3 length is 12 residues. CDR1 is SGHRS, CDR2 YFSETQ, per germline. V was shortened by 5 bases and J by 7 bases, with 12 bases between the two germline ends. This CDR3 reads CASSFGSRGYTF. Written as DNA, the CDR3 is TGCGCCAGCAGTTTCGGTTCCCGTGGCTACACCTTC.

This chain connects TRBV7-2 to TRBJ2-3, with D maybe TRBD2 (6 bases). With 2 bases removed from V and 2 bases from J, the gap between germline ends came to 20 bases. Germline V CDR1 and CDR2: SGHTA, FQGNSA. This CDR3 contains 18 residues. CDR3 loop: CASSLIGVIAEPTDTQYF. Written as DNA, the CDR3 is TGTGCCAGCAGCTTAATAGGGGTGATAGCGGAACCCACAGATACGCAGTATTTT.

This clone was counted between two and nine times. V usage is TRBV4-1 and J usage is TRBJ1-1; possibly TRBD1 for D (6 bases). CDR1 is MGHRA and CDR2 is YSYEKL in the germline V gene. CDR3 size: 15 residues. V was clipped by 4 bases and J by 8 bases, with 20 bases between them. CDR3 residues: CASSRPGRTDAEAFF. As DNA, the CDR3 is TGCGCCAGCAGCCGCCCGGGACGGACAGATGCAGAAGCTTTCTTT.

The chain is built from TRBV9 and TRBJ2-1, with D hard to call. Between the trimmed V and J ends, which lost 0 bases and 4 bases, there was a span of 14 bases. Germline CDR1 reads SGDLS; CDR2 reads YYNGEE. The CDR3 runs to 16 residues. For the CDR3, the DNA is TGTGCCAGCAGCGTAGAACCGAACTTACAGTACAATGAGCAGTTCTTC. Translation: CASSVEPNLQYNEQFF.

V and J are TRBV7-9 and TRBJ1-1; D is unclear. Germline CDR1 and CDR2: SEHNR and FQNEAQ (reference sequence). The length of the CDR3 is 18 residues. Trimming cost V 5 bases and J 3 bases, with 25 bases left between them. The DNA of the CDR3 is TGTGCCAGCAGCCAAGTCCCCCGCGCGGGAGCTGGGGACACTGAAGCTTTCTTT. Amino acid sequence: CASSQVPRAGAGDTEAFF.

This chain uses TRBV6-5 with TRBJ2-3, with D maybe TRBD2 (6 bases). Trimming removed 0 bases from V and 4 bases from J, with 14 bases in between. Per germline, CDR1 MNHEY and CDR2 SVGAGI. This CDR3 spans 16 amino acids. CDR3 sequence (DNA): TGTGCCAGCAGTTACTCCCATAGCAGCGGGTCAGATACGCAGTATTTT. Its protein is CASSYSHSSGSDTQYF.

The chain combines TRBV6-1 with TRBJ2-5; D is perhaps TRBD2 (5 bases). In germline, CDR1 is MNHNS, CDR2 SASEGT. The CDR3 is 15 residues long. V gave up 5 bases and J gave up 1 base, with 14 bases separating them. CDR3 DNA: TGTGCCAGCAGTCGTACACTAGTGGTCCAAGAGACCCAGTACTTC. This encodes CASSRTLVVQETQYF.

The chain carries TRBV2 and TRBJ2-3, with 8 nucleotides matching TRBD2. Germline-derived CDR1 and CDR2 are SNHLY and FYNNEI. The CDR3 covers 14 residues. With 4 bases clipped from V and 3 bases from J, the junction kept 3 bases outside the gene matches. CDR3 DNA sequence: TGTGCCAGCAGTGCGGGGGGGGGTACAGATACGCAGTATTTT. Encoded protein: CASSAGGGTDTQYF.

Written as DNA, the CDR3 is TGTGCCAGTACAGGGGGAAACAACTATGGCTACACCTTC. Translated, it gives CASTGGNNYGYTF. The V and J genes are TRBV6-5 and TRBJ1-2, with 8 bases fitting TRBD1. Germline assignment: CDR1 MNHEY and CDR2 SVGAGI. After removal of 9 bases from V and 2 bases from J, the junction contained 5 bases not matched to a gene. The length of the CDR3 is 13 residues.

This clone was counted a few times. This sequence joins TRBV7-2 and TRBJ2-5, with 14 bases lining up with TRBD2. The CDR3 has 14 amino acids. V shed 6 bases, J shed 7 bases, and the junction held 4 bases outside the gene matches. CDR1 is SGHTA and CDR2 is FQGNSA in the germline V gene. CDR3 region: CASRPGLAGVTQYF. CDR3 DNA sequence: TGTGCCAGCAGGCCGGGACTAGCGGGGGTGACCCAGTACTTC.

V gene TRBV2 combines with J gene TRBJ1-2, with a tentative D call TRBD1 (5 bases). Trimming shortened V by 1 base and J by 4 bases, and 19 bases separated the two germline ends. The germline V gene has CDR1 SNHLY and CDR2 FYNNEI. The CDR3 runs to 17 residues. CDR3 DNA: TGTGCCAGCAGTGAAGGAGCGGGGCTTACCCGTTTCTATGGCTACACCTTC. Translation gives CASSEGAGLTRFYGYTF.

V usage is TRBV7-6 and J usage is TRBJ1-3; 7 positions match TRBD1. With 5 bases clipped from V and 3 bases from J, the junction kept 10 bases outside the gene matches. From germline, CDR1 is SGHVS and CDR2 FNYEAQ. The length of the CDR3 is 16 residues. The CDR3 spells CASSSRTGADGNTIYF. The CDR3 bases are TGTGCCAGCAGCAGCCGGACAGGCGCAGATGGAAACACCATATATTTT.

The V gene is TRBV19, the J gene TRBJ1-2, with D possibly matching TRBD1 (5 bases). Germline V CDR1 and CDR2: LNHDA, SQIVND (reference sequence). The CDR3 is made up of 13 amino acids. V lost 5 bases to trimming and J lost 8 bases, with 15 bases between them. The DNA of the CDR3 is TGTGCCAGTAGTTCGTATGGGACTTACGGCTACACCTTC. It translates to CASSSYGTYGYTF.

The chain has TRBV19 and TRBJ2-3; D is perhaps TRBD2 (6 bases). The CDR3 has 14 residues. Germline V gene lookup returns CDR1 LNHDA and CDR2 SQIVND (reference sequence). V lost 7 bases and J 0 bases, leaving 11 bases between the germline ends. The CDR3 loop reads CASKIAVSTDTQYF. In DNA, the CDR3 is TGTGCCAGTAAAATAGCGGTAAGCACAGATACGCAGTATTTT.

Points on this clone: The conserved closing phenylalanine or tryptophan is absent in this CDR3, likely reflecting a read error. The rearrangement joins TRBV19 to TRBJ1-3; D is perhaps TRBD1 (5 bases). Germline V gene data show CDR1 as LNHDA and CDR2 as SQIVND (reference sequence). The CDR3 loop spans 14 amino acids. Trimming removed 9 bases from V and 0 bases from J, with 12 bases in between. In nucleotides, the CDR3 is TGTGCCAGCCGGCGGGGCTCCTCTGGAAACACCATATATGTT. Protein product: CASRRGSSGNTIYV.

This chain uses TRBV29-1 with TRBJ2-5; no reliable D call. The CDR3 extends over 13 amino acids. CDR1 and CDR2 (germline): SQVTM, ANQGSEA. Trimming stripped 0 bases from V and 2 bases from J, with 7 bases between. The CDR3 DNA sequence: TGCAGCGTTGAAGATGGCCATCAAGAGACCCAGTACTTC. This translates into CSVEDGHQETQYF.

The chain recombines TRBV23-1 with TRBJ2-2; 14 nucleotides match TRBD2. TRBV23-1 is given ORF status, its function remaining uncertain. The J segment lost 7 bases and the V segment lost 0 bases, leaving 10 bases of the junction unmatched. The CDR3 length is 19 residues. The chain's CDR3 is CASSQSPRTSGRRNGELFF. DNA of the CDR3: TGCGCCAGCAGTCAATCGCCCCGGACTAGCGGGAGGAGGAACGGGGAGCTGTTTTTT.